The present TCR beta chain was sequenced within a study of blood T cells in healthy people across ages. On this clonotype itself: Its antigen is undetermined.

Study-wide results and limits: Older age went with lower TCR beta diversity per million T cells, in a roughly linear way. Correlation between TCR beta diversity and naive T cell percentage was strong.

V was shortened by 4 bases and J by 2 bases, with 9 bases between the two germline ends. The V gene's germline CDR1 is ENHRY and CDR2 SYGVKD. The CDR3 covers 14 residues. The second PCR ran about 6 to 11 cycles with a sample-barcoded 5' primer and J-beta primers. A template-switch adaptor with 12 random nucleotides tagged each cDNA molecule. TCRdb reprocessed the 5' RACE reads via MiXCR and lists one record per CDR3 protein. Counted here are 600,000 to 850,000 distinct CDR3 sequences, approximately 39% occurring once; the ten biggest clones make up 20% to 25%. Donors ranged from about 6 to 95 years old and were healthy Caucasians in Russia.

The sequence was collected from a woman aged 60-70 years in good health. The chain couples TRBV10-3 to TRBJ1-5; D is undetermined. What was sequenced was blood. The CDR3 spells CAISAESGNQPQHF. The CDR3 region has the DNA TGTGCCATCAGTGCGGAATCGGGCAATCAGCCCCAGCATTTT.